This T cell receptor beta chain was recovered during a study of identical twins. The CDR3 spans 13 residues. V lost 6 bases to trimming and J lost 3 bases, with 8 bases between them. The germline V gene encodes CDR1 MNHEY and CDR2 SMNVEV (reference sequence). Study-wide results and limits: Conclusions came from cross-sectional statistical analysis, not from following the same donors.

In the case of this clonotype: Its antigen is unknown.

Each CDR3 protein gets one entry after TCRdb re-called the 5' RACE reads with MiXCR. The sample lists approximately 600,000 distinct CDR3 sequences; 9.5% to 10% were seen once. Separately, the same data were catalogued under a study of yellow fever vaccine responses in identical twins.

The TCR was taken from a woman younger than 30 in good health. Specimen: PBMCs. The J gene is TRBJ1-4, the V gene TRBV27, with unresolved D. The CDR3 region is CASRDVSNEKLFF. In nucleotides, the CDR3 is TGTGCCAGCAGGGACGTTTCTAATGAAAAACTGTTTTTT.